The 14 T cell receptor beta chains listed next were all sequenced from one sample in a study of T cells in Graves' hyperthyroidism and ophthalmopathy. TCR beta CDR3 regions were amplified from RNA transcripts. HTBI primers drove first-round RT-PCR of the TCR CDR3. Via MiXCR, TCRdb re-called the multiplex PCR reads, giving one row per CDR3 protein. The sample holds about 410,000 distinct CDR3 sequences, roughly 14% seen once. The sample comprised blood. The receptors here all came from a man aged 18-30 years with Graves' ophthalmopathy.

This clonotype was detected many times. This chain joins TRBV12-3 or TRBV12-4 and TRBJ1-4; TRBD1 might be the D (5 bases). This CDR3 has 14 amino acids. The V end lost 6 bases, the J end lost 5 bases, and 13 bases lay between the germline ends. Here the CDR3 reads CASRDRGGNEKLFF. In nucleotides, the CDR3 is TGTGCCAGCAGGGACCGGGGCGGAAATGAAAAACTGTTTTTT.

This clonotype appeared many times. This rearrangement joins TRBV6-2 or TRBV6-3 to TRBJ1-5; no firm D call. Trimming shortened V by 6 bases and J by 2 bases, and 8 bases separated the two germline ends. CDR3 size: 13 residues. CDR1 MNHEY and CDR2 SVGEGT come from the germline V gene. Written as DNA, the CDR3 is TGTGCCAGCAGACTACTCGGCAATCAGCCCCAGCATTTT. Its protein product is CASRLLGNQPQHF.

This clonotype was detected a few times. This rearrangement joins TRBV24-1 to TRBJ1-1; D may be TRBD1 (6 bases). The V end lost 9 bases, the J end lost 3 bases, and 10 bases lay between the germline ends. The CDR3 sequence is 12 residues long. Per the germline V gene, CDR1 is KGHDR and CDR2 is SFDVKD. The CDR3 DNA sequence: TGTGCCACCCAGGGGCCGGACACTGAAGCTTTCTTT. Residues: CATQGPDTEAFF.

This clonotype has at least ten counts. The chain is built from TRBV7-2 and TRBJ2-1; TRBD2 agrees at 8 bases. CDR3 length: 13 amino acids. Losses at the gene ends were 6 bases for V and 7 bases for J; bases not matched to a gene: 5. CDR1 and CDR2 from the germline V gene are SGHTA and FQGNSA. CDR3 amino acids: CASRPSGPNEQFF. The CDR3 DNA is TGTGCCAGCAGGCCTAGCGGGCCGAATGAGCAGTTCTTC.

The sample holds many counts of this clonotype. As DNA, the CDR3 is TGTGCCATCAGTGAGTCGATGGCGGACACCGGGGAGCTGTTTTTT. Encoded protein: CAISESMADTGELFF. This chain joins TRBV10-3 and TRBJ2-2; no clear D. The length of the CDR3 is 15 residues. Trimming pared 0 bases from V and 3 bases from J, leaving 8 bases between. Germline CDR1 and CDR2: ENHRY and SYGVKD.

This clonotype was counted many times. This chain connects TRBV9 to TRBJ2-3; 11 bases agree with TRBD2. V was pared by 3 bases and J by 8 bases, with 11 bases of the junction left unmatched. The CDR3 loop spans 16 amino acids. The germline V gene encodes CDR1 SGDLS and CDR2 YYNGEE. For the CDR3, the DNA is TGTGCCAGCAGCGCCGAAATAGCGGGAGGGCTTGCTACGCAGTATTTT. It is translated as CASSAEIAGGLATQYF.

In its sample, this clonotype was seen many times. The chain uses TRBV24-1 and TRBJ2-1, with 9 bases identical to TRBD1. CDR1 is KGHDR, CDR2 SFDVKD, per germline. Unmatched junction bases numbered 9, after V lost 4 bases and J lost 9 bases. The CDR3 contains 15 residues. Here the CDR3 reads CATSDRLGQGSEQFF. CDR3 coding DNA: TGTGCCACCAGTGACCGACTGGGACAGGGCTCTGAGCAGTTCTTC.

Ten or more counts support this clonotype. The chain carries TRBV11-2 and TRBJ1-6, with 7 positions matching TRBD1. CDR1 and CDR2 from the germline V gene are SGHAT and FQNNGV. The CDR3 spans 15 residues. V dropped 5 bases and J dropped 6; count of bases not matched to a gene: 7. CDR3 in amino acids: CASSLPGQLNSPLHF. CDR3 sequence (DNA): TGTGCCAGCAGCCTACCGGGACAGCTTAATTCACCCCTCCACTTT.

This clonotype has ten or more counts. The chain carries TRBV5-1 and TRBJ2-1; 9 bases match TRBD2. Germline CDR1 and CDR2: SGHRS and YFSETQ. The CDR3 is made up of 16 amino acids. Losses at the gene ends were 0 bases for V and 3 bases for J; bases not matched to a gene: 4. The CDR3 bases are TGCGCCAGCAGCTTGGTGATTAGCGGGGGCTACAATGAGCAGTTCTTC. Protein: CASSLVISGGYNEQFF.

The chain employs TRBV14 and TRBJ2-5; possible D gene TRBD2, 6 bases. The V and J ends lost 4 bases and 7 bases respectively, with 19 bases between them. CDR1 SGHDN and CDR2 FVKESK come from the germline V gene. CDR3 length: 15 amino acids. For the CDR3, the DNA is TGTGCCAGCAGCCTTCCCGAAGGGACGGAGGGGACCCAGTACTTC. Amino acids: CASSLPEGTEGTQYF.

In this sample, this clonotype turned up a few times. The chain has TRBV10-3 and TRBJ2-6; a weak D match, TRBD2 (6 bases). The germline CDR1 and CDR2 sequences are ENHRY and SYGVKD. V lost 8 bases and J 0 bases, leaving 23 bases between the germline ends. This CDR3 comprises 19 residues. The CDR3 coding sequence is TGTGCCATCGGTGCCTATGGGAGCGGGCCTAGCTCTGGGGCCAACGTCCTGACTTTC. It translates to CAIGAYGSGPSSGANVLTF.

This clonotype was observed many times. This chain uses TRBV7-2 with TRBJ1-3, with 7 bases that match TRBD1. This CDR3 is 15 amino acids long. The germline gives CDR1 SGHTA, CDR2 FQGNSA. V was clipped by 5 bases and J by 2 bases; unmatched bases: 6. The CDR3 protein is CASSARDSPGNTIYF. CDR3 nucleotide sequence: TGTGCCAGCAGCGCTAGGGACAGTCCTGGAAACACCATATATTTT. Filled out from reference TRBV7-2 and TRBJ1-3, the complete variable domain reads GAGVSQSPSNKVTEKGKDVELRCDPISGHTALYWYRQSLGQGLEFLIYFQGNSAPDKSGLPSDRFSAERTGGSVSTLTIQRTQQEDSAVYLCASSARDSPGNTIYFGEGSWLTVV.

The CDR3 DNA follows: TGTGCCAGCAGCTCTAGCGGGGGGGCCGTCGATACGCAGTATTTT. This translates into CASSSSGGAVDTQYF. The gene calls are TRBV9 and TRBJ2-3, with TRBD2 matching 12 bases. Germline V lookup: CDR1 SGDLS, CDR2 YYNGEE. CDR3 length: 15 residues. Trimming took 4 bases from V and 6 from J; bases not matched to a gene: 6.

The chain uses TRBV6-1 and TRBJ2-2; TRBD2 matches at 8 bases. Per the germline V gene, CDR1 is MNHNS and CDR2 is SASEGT. This CDR3 contains 13 residues. Trimming at V came to 8 bases and at J to 5 bases, leaving 4 bases not matched to a gene. The CDR3: CASPLAGTGELFF. The CDR3 DNA reads TGTGCCAGCCCCTTAGCGGGAACCGGGGAGCTGTTTTTT.